This record looks at one T cell receptor (beta chain) sequence and its context. The antigen it binds to is not known. Base qualities are not recorded, but no much larger clone differs from it by a single base. This record belongs to a study of control samples from healthy donors and cancer patients (dated by TCRdb to about 2020). The library was made by the immunoSEQ multiplex PCR assay. This immuneACCESS table, as held by TCRdb, lists in-frame sequences with V and J called but not all clones. Of the missing ones, under half trace to an unresolved V gene in checked studies; the others have no known cause. The sample contains 95,000 to 100,000 clones, around 82% of them found a single time. About 2% of the sample rests with the top ten. Sequences were obtained from blood. The TCR was taken from a man aged 55 to 69 in good health.

The nucleotides are TGTGCCAGCAGCTCTCTAGCGGAGACCCAGTACTTC. It translates to CASSSLAETQYF. The rearranged segments are TRBV13 and TRBJ2-5; a weak D assignment points to TRBD2 (6 bases agree). The germline ends are 8 bases apart after V is trimmed by 4 bases and J by 5 bases. The CDR3 runs 12 amino acids, cysteine and phenylalanine included. Solely the CDR3 DNA is kept, with 36 bases framed from the first base. The germline V gene (reference sequence) provides CDR1 PRHDT and CDR2 FYEKMQ.